This T cell receptor beta chain was captured by sequencing in a study of T cells in Graves' hyperthyroidism and ophthalmopathy. In the study overall: Blood was drawn when the patient was first diagnosed and still untreated.

It was RNA transcripts that yielded the amplified TCR beta CDR3 regions. Using the HTBI primer set, a first-round RT-PCR was run on the TCR CDR3. One entry per CDR3 protein results from TCRdb running MiXCR on the multiplex PCR reads. Among hundreds of thousands of distinct CDR3 sequences, approximately 25% were seen once, and the ten largest hold 10% to 12%. In this sample, this clonotype turned up many times. This CDR3 has 12 amino acids. With 6 bases removed from V and 4 bases from J, the gap between germline ends came to 6 bases. Diagnostic assessment was based on clinical symptoms, serum thyroxine and TRAb, thyroid ultrasound and orbital computed tomography.

Material: blood. This receptor was identified in a woman under 40 with Graves' ophthalmopathy. The chain couples TRBV12-3 or TRBV12-4 to TRBJ2-2; no firm D call. CDR3 loop: CASRWGTGELFF. Written as DNA, the CDR3 is TGTGCCAGCAGGTGGGGCACCGGGGAGCTGTTTTTT.